The 29 T cell receptor beta chains given below trace back to one sample, sequenced in a study of cytomegalovirus exposure and HLA in healthy donors. PCR primers comprised 60 Vbeta and 13 Jbeta primers. TCRdb keeps only in-frame clones here, not all; method: immunoSEQ multiplex PCR. The sample yields 150,000 to 170,000 clones, roughly three quarters seen once. Sequenced: PBMCs. Receptors were obtained from a man aged 25 to 40 in good health and CMV-seropositive.

V is TRBV5-1 and J is TRBJ1-3; D might be TRBD1 (6 bases). Trimming shortened V by 3 bases and J by 4 bases, and 14 bases separated the two germline ends. CDR3 length: 15 amino acids. The germline gives CDR1 SGHRS, CDR2 YFSETQ. The CDR3 DNA is TGCGCCAGCAGCTCCTCAGGGGCCACGGGAAACACCATATATTTT. Translation: CASSSSGATGNTIYF.

In the case of this clone: At the DNA level, this CDR3 is encoded by other sequences in the same sample as well. This chain uses TRBV5-4 with TRBJ1-1, with no clear D. Germline lookup yields CDR1 SGHNT and CDR2 YYREEE (reference sequence). Trimming removed 0 bases at V and 3 bases at J, with 9 bases between. This CDR3 has 14 amino acids. The DNA for the CDR3 is TGTGCCAGCAGCTTGGGTGAGGGATACACTGAAGCTTTCTTT. Protein product: CASSLGEGYTEAFF.

V is TRBV30 and J is TRBJ2-3; perhaps TRBD2 as D (7 bases). The germline V gene encodes CDR1 GTSNPN and CDR2 SVGIG (reference sequence). This CDR3 has 12 amino acids. The V and J ends lost 5 bases and 5 bases respectively, with 11 bases between them. CDR3 protein: CAWGGGGDTQYF. The DNA for the CDR3 is TGTGCCTGGGGGGGCGGGGGAGATACGCAGTATTTT.

The rearrangement joins TRBV25-1 to TRBJ1-5; 8 bases are a match to TRBD1. V dropped 5 bases and J dropped 3; count of bases not matched to a gene: 3. Germline V gene sequence: CDR1 MGHDK, CDR2 SYGVNS. The CDR3 extends over 14 amino acids. CDR3 in DNA: TGTGCCAGCAGTCTGACAGGGGACAATCAGCCCCAGCATTTT. Protein sequence: CASSLTGDNQPQHF.

V and J are TRBV7-9 and TRBJ2-7; perhaps TRBD2 as D (5 bases). With 5 bases removed from V and 0 bases from J, the gap between germline ends came to 17 bases. This CDR3 is 16 amino acids long. Germline V gives CDR1 SEHNR, CDR2 FQNEAQ (reference sequence). This chain's CDR3 is CASSPDDGIRSYEQYF. DNA for the CDR3: TGTGCCAGCAGCCCCGACGACGGGATCCGCTCCTACGAGCAGTACTTC.

The chain combines TRBV14 with TRBJ2-7; a possible D gene is TRBD1 (5 bases). From germline, CDR1 is SGHDN and CDR2 FVKESK. The V and J ends lost 0 bases and 3 bases respectively, with 12 bases between them. This CDR3 region has 15 residues. The CDR3 is CASSQDLDNLYEQYF. CDR3 nucleotide sequence: TGTGCCAGCAGCCAAGATTTGGACAACCTCTACGAGCAGTACTTC.

The J gene is TRBJ2-1, the V gene TRBV5-1; 7 bases align to TRBD2. The V segment lost 4 bases and the J segment 9 bases; nucleotides outside the gene matches: 10. Per germline, CDR1 SGHRS and CDR2 YFSETQ. The CDR3 contains 14 residues. The CDR3 region has the DNA TGCGCCAGCAGCATCCCGTCCGGCGGGGGTGAGCAGTTCTTC. It translates to CASSIPSGGGEQFF.

The gene calls are TRBV10-3 and TRBJ1-3; D uncertain. CDR1 and CDR2 (germline): ENHRY, SYGVKD. The ends were cut back, 5 bases at V and 6 bases at J, with 11 bases in the middle. The length of the CDR3 is 13 residues. The CDR3 coding sequence is TGTGCCATCAGTTTTAGCGGGGAAAACACCATATATTTT. Amino acids: CAISFSGENTIYF.

This sequence joins TRBV7-9 and TRBJ1-1, with 11 bases lining up with TRBD1. The CDR3 length is 14 residues. The germline V gene has CDR1 SEHNR and CDR2 FQNEAQ (reference sequence). V shed 5 bases, J shed 10 bases, and the junction held 9 bases outside the gene matches. The CDR3, as DNA: TGTGCCAGCAGCGAAGGACAGGGGGCGCGAGGAGCTTTCTTT. It yields the protein CASSEGQGARGAFF.

The chain joins TRBV7-9 to TRBJ2-5, with 10 bases that match TRBD2. Germline trimming cut 5 bases from V and 5 bases from J; bases unmatched to any gene: 8. The CDR3 has 15 amino acids. CDR1 is SEHNR, CDR2 FQNEAQ, per germline (reference sequence). CDR3 loop: CASSRLAGGGETQYF. As DNA, the CDR3 is TGTGCCAGCAGCCGATTAGCGGGGGGTGGCGAGACCCAGTACTTC.

The J gene is TRBJ1-2, the V gene TRBV6-6; TRBD1 aligns across 10 bases. Germline CDR1 and CDR2: MNHNY and SVGAGI (reference sequence). The CDR3 sequence is 14 residues long. V dropped 2 bases and J dropped 5; count of bases not matched to a gene: 2. The CDR3 coding sequence is TGTGCCAGCAGTTACGGGACAGGGGAATATGGCTACACCTTC. This codes for CASSYGTGEYGYTF.

This rearrangement joins TRBV20-1 to TRBJ2-1; D may be TRBD1 (6 bases). The germline V gene has CDR1 DFQATT and CDR2 SNEGSKA (reference sequence). The CDR3 is 11 amino acids. With 5 bases removed from V and 4 bases from J, the gap between germline ends came to 6 bases. DNA of the CDR3: TGCAGTGCTGGACAGTACAATGAGCAGTTCTTC. Translated: CSAGQYNEQFF.

V is TRBV7-9 and J is TRBJ2-1; D gene uncertain. Trimming pared 5 bases from V and 7 bases from J, leaving 9 bases between. This CDR3 has 12 residues. Per the germline V gene, CDR1 is SEHNR and CDR2 is FQNEAQ (reference sequence). The DNA of the CDR3 is TGTGCCAGCAGCCCCCCCCCAAATGAGCAGTTCTTC. Protein product: CASSPPPNEQFF.

Worth noting for this clone: One end of the junction does not line up with germline, which may come from a read error. This chain connects TRBV7-9 to TRBJ1-1; D is perhaps TRBD1 (5 bases). The CDR3 runs 13 residues. In germline, CDR1 is SEHNR, CDR2 FQNEAQ (reference sequence). The CDR3 here is CSSSSSGFTEAFF. CDR3 bases: TGTTCCAGCAGCTCATCAGGGTTCACTGAAGCTTTCTTT.

By proportion, this clone is medium-sized. The V and J genes are TRBV27 and TRBJ1-3; D uncertain. V dropped 2 bases and J dropped 2 bases, with 10 bases sitting between them. The CDR3 is made up of 15 amino acids. CDR1 and CDR2 from the germline V gene are MNHEY and SMNVEV (reference sequence). The CDR3 loop reads CASSLVEGAGNTIYF. CDR3 nucleotides: TGTGCCAGCAGTTTAGTGGAGGGAGCTGGAAACACCATATATTTT.

The chain has TRBV7-9 and TRBJ2-1; 10 bases fit TRBD2. The ends lost 6 bases at V and 7 bases at J; junction bases unmatched: 9. This CDR3 comprises 15 residues. Germline lookup yields CDR1 SEHNR and CDR2 FQNEAQ (reference sequence). In DNA form, the CDR3 reads TGTGCCAGCAGTCTGGGGACTAGCGCCGTAAATGAGCAGTTCTTC. Translation: CASSLGTSAVNEQFF.

This chain links TRBV7-8 with TRBJ1-5; TRBD1 aligns across 9 bases. The J segment lost 6 bases and the V segment lost 3 bases, leaving 6 bases of the junction unmatched. The germline V gene encodes CDR1 SGHVS and CDR2 FQNEAQ. This CDR3 has 15 amino acids. The DNA for the CDR3 is TGTGCCAGCAGCTTCCGGGGACAGGGTTTTCAGCCCCAGCATTTT. Residues: CASSFRGQGFQPQHF.

The V gene is TRBV5-1, the J gene TRBJ2-7, with 11 bases identical to TRBD2. The CDR3 spans 14 residues. Germline lookup yields CDR1 SGHRS and CDR2 YFSETQ. V lost 1 base and J lost 4; bases outside the gene matches: 1. The CDR3 bases are TGCGCCAGCAGCTTGACTAGCGGGAGATACGAGCAGTACTTC. This sequence encodes CASSLTSGRYEQYF.

The table lists this clone with a few counts. The J gene is TRBJ1-2, the V gene TRBV4-1; D possibly corresponds to TRBD1 (5 bases). V shed 2 bases and J shed 4 bases, with 11 bases lying between them. The CDR3 sequence is 14 residues long. The germline V gene has CDR1 MGHRA and CDR2 YSYEKL. The CDR3 here is CASSQPLGGYGYTF. The CDR3, as DNA: TGCGCCAGCAGCCAACCACTGGGGGGCTATGGCTACACCTTC.

J is TRBJ1-3 and V is TRBV18, with 9 bases that match TRBD1. V shed 3 bases, J shed 0 bases, and the junction held 6 bases outside the gene matches. CDR1 is KGHSH, CDR2 LQKENI, per germline. The CDR3 has 17 amino acids. CDR3 nucleotide sequence: TGTGCCAGCTCACCTGTGGTACAGGGGGCCTCTGGAAACACCATATATTTT. It codes for CASSPVVQGASGNTIYF.

V gene TRBV19 combines with J gene TRBJ1-3; no clear D. The germline gives CDR1 LNHDA, CDR2 SQIVND (reference sequence). The CDR3 sequence is 14 residues long. V shed 3 bases and J shed 0 bases, with 6 bases lying between them. CDR3 nucleotides: TGTGCCAGTAGTATCCCGGTCTCTGGAAACACCATATATTTT. Protein: CASSIPVSGNTIYF.

The V and J genes are TRBV27 and TRBJ2-2, with D possibly being TRBD2 (6 bases). Trimming cost V 10 bases and J 5 bases, with 11 bases left between them. CDR3 size: 12 residues. Germline V CDR1 and CDR2: MNHEY, SMNVEV (reference sequence). CDR3 bases: TGTGCCACCGGGACTTTTACCGGGGAGCTGTTTTTT. It codes for CATGTFTGELFF.

This rearrangement joins TRBV25-1 to TRBJ2-7; tentatively, D is TRBD1 (6 bases). The germline gives CDR1 MGHDK, CDR2 SYGVNS. The CDR3 totals 13 residues. With 4 bases removed from V and 6 bases from J, the gap between germline ends came to 13 bases. The CDR3 sequence: CASSVLDRPEQYF. In DNA form, the CDR3 reads TGTGCCAGCAGTGTACTAGACAGGCCCGAGCAGTACTTC.

This chain links TRBV28 with TRBJ2-5; D gene ambiguous. The DNA end lines up better with TRBJ2-7; the J call may be wrong. The germline V gene has CDR1 MDHEN and CDR2 SYDVKM. This CDR3 has 12 residues. Here the CDR3 DNA reads TGTGCCAGCAGTTACAGCTCCTACGAGCAGTACTTC. It codes for CASSYSSYEQYF.

V gene TRBV4-2 combines with J gene TRBJ2-3; TRBD2 matches at 9 bases. CDR3 length: 15 amino acids. Trimming took 1 base from V and 4 from J; bases not matched to a gene: 3. The germline V gene has CDR1 LGHNA and CDR2 YNFKEQ. Here the CDR3 DNA reads TGTGCCAGCAGCCAAGCTGCGGGGGGGCCAGATACGCAGTATTTT. This codes for CASSQAAGGPDTQYF.

This clone was detected a few times. This sequence joins TRBV13 and TRBJ2-7; 7 positions match TRBD1. The CDR3 has 16 residues. V was clipped by 4 bases and J by 4 bases; unmatched bases: 13. CDR1 is PRHDT, CDR2 FYEKMQ, per germline (reference sequence). As DNA, the CDR3 is TGTGCCAGCAGCTATCGGGACAGAGCTTTGGGATACGAGCAGTACTTC. Its protein is CASSYRDRALGYEQYF.

The chain combines TRBV2 with TRBJ2-7; TRBD2 matches 7 bases. V was clipped by 9 bases and J by 0 bases; unmatched bases: 8. The CDR3 contains 14 residues. CDR1 is SNHLY and CDR2 is FYNNEI in the germline V gene. Here the CDR3 reads CASTGTTSSYEQYF. CDR3 sequence (DNA): TGTGCCAGTACCGGGACTACAAGCTCCTACGAGCAGTACTTC.

The rearrangement joins TRBV5-1 to TRBJ2-7; no clear D gene. Germline CDR1 reads SGHRS; CDR2 reads YFSETQ. This CDR3 region has 13 residues. The germline V and J ends were trimmed by 1 base and 0 bases, with 5 bases remaining between them. In DNA form, the CDR3 reads TGCGCCAGCAGCTTGCTAAGCTCCTACGAGCAGTACTTC. As protein: CASSLLSSYEQYF.

The gene calls are TRBV27 and TRBJ2-3; 8 positions agree with TRBD2. Germline CDR1 reads MNHEY; CDR2 reads SMNVEV (reference sequence). Losses at the gene ends were 6 bases for V and 4 bases for J; bases not matched to a gene: 12. The CDR3 is made up of 16 amino acids. The CDR3 sequence is CASRPPGTRRADTQYF. The DNA for the CDR3 is TGTGCCAGCAGACCTCCCGGGACTAGGAGGGCAGATACGCAGTATTTT.